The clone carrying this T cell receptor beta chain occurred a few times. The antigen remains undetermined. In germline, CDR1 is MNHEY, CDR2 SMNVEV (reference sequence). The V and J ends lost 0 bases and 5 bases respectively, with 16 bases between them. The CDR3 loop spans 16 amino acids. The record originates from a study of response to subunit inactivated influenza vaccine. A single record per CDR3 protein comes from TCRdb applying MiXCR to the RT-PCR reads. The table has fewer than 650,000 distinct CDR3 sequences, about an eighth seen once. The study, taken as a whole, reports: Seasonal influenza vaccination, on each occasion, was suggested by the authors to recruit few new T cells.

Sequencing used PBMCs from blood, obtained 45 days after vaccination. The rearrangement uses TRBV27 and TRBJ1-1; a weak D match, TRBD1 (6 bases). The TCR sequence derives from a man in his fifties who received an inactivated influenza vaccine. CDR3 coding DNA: TGTGCCAGCAGTTTATCGAAGACAGGAGGAGGGACTGAAGCTTTCTTT. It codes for CASSLSKTGGGTEAFF.